Sequencing of this T cell receptor (beta chain) was carried out in a study of shared clonotypes between healthy human individuals. It was across several immunoSEQ plates that each subset's genomic DNA was evenly split. Sequencing was performed with immunoSEQ multiplex PCR; in TCRdb, only in-frame clones are kept and a portion is missing. The sample includes around 990,000 clones, 60% to 80% of them seen just once. V was cut by 3 bases and J by 6 bases, with 12 bases left in between. CDR1 and CDR2 (germline): SGHTA, FQGNSA. There are 14 residues in the CDR3. The material sequenced was memory CD4+ T cells from PBMCs. Subset denoted: CD45RA-negative fraction. The source of this sequence is a man in his late teens or twenties in good health. Some clones in this sample may be carry-over from other donors' samples. The rearrangement joins TRBV7-2 to TRBJ2-4; D gene unclear. In nucleotides, the CDR3 is TGTGCCAGCAGCTTGATTGGGCGGAGAAACATTCAGTACTTC. This encodes CASSLIGRRNIQYF.